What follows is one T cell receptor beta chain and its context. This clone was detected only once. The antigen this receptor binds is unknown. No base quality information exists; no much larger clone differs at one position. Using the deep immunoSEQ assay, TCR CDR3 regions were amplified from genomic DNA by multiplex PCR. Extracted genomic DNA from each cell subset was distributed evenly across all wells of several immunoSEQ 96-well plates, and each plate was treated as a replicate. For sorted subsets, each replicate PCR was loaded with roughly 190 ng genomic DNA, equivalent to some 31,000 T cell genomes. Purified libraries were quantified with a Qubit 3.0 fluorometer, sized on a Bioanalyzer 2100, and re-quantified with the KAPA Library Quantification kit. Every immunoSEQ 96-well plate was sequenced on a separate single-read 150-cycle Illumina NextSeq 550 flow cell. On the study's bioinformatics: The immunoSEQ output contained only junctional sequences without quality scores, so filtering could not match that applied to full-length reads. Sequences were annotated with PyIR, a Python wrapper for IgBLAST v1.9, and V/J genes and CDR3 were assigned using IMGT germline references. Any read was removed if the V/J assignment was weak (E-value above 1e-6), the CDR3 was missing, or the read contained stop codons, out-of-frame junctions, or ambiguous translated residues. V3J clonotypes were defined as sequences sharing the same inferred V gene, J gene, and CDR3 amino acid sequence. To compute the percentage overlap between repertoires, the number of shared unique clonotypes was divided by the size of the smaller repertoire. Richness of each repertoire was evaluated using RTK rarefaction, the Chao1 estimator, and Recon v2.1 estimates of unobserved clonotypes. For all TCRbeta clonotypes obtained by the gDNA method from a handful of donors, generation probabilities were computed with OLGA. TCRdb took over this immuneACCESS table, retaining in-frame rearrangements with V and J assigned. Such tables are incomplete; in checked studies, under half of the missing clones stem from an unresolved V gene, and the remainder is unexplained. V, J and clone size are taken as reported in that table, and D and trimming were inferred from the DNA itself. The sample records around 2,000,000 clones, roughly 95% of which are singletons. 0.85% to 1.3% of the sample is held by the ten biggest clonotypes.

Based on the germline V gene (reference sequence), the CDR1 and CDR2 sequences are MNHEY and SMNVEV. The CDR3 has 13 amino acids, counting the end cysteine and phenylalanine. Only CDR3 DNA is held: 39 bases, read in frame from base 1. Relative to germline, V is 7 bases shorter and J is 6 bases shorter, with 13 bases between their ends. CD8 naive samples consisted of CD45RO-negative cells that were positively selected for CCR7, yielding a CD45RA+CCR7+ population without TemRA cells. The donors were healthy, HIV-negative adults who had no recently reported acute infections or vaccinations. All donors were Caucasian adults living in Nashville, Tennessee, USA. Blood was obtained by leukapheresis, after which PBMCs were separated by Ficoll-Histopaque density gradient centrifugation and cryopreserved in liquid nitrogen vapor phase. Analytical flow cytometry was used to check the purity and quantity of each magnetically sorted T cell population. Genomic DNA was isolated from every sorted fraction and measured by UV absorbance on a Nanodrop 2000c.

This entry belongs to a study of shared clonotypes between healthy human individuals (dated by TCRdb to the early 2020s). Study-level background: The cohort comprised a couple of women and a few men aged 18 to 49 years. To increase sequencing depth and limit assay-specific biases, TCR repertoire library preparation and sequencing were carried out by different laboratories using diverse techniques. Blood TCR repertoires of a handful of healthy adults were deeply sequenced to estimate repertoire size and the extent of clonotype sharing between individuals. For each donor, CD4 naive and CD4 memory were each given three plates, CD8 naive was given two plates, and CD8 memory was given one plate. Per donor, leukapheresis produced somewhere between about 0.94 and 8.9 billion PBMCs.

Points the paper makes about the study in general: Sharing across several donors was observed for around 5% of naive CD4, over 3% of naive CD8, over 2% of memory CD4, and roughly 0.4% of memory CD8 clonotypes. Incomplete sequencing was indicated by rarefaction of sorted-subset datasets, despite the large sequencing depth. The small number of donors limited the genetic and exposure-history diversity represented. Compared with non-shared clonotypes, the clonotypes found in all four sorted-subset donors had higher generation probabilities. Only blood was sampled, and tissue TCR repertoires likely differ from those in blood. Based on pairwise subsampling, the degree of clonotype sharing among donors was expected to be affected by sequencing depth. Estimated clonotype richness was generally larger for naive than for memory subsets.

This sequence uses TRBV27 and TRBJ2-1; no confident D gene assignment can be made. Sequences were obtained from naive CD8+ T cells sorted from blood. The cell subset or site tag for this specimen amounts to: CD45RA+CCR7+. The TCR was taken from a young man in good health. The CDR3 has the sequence CASTHLGSNEQFF. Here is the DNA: TGTGCCAGCACCCACCTGGGCAGCAATGAGCAGTTCTTC.